The subject of this entry is one T cell receptor beta chain. It lacks a known antigen. Base qualities are missing; no much larger clone stands one base away. There are 13 amino acids in the CDR3, from cysteine to phenylalanine inclusive. The kept DNA is CDR3 alone, 39 bases in frame from the first base. The germline V gene (reference sequence) sets CDR1 to SEHNR and CDR2 to FQNEAQ. At the junction V is shortened by 5 bases and J by 7 bases; bases outside the gene matches: 3. This record belongs to a study of cytomegalovirus exposure and HLA in healthy donors (dated by TCRdb to about 2017). A note on the overall study: An earlier analysis of roughly 610 of the donors reported 276 Gb of sequence data and about 120 million unique TCR beta sequences obtained from some 170 million T cells. An early release that covered around 590 HLA-typed donors contained about 300 gigabases of sequencing data and roughly 84 million unique TCR sequences. Of the roughly 400 genotyped donors, approximately 80% fell in the genetic ancestry cluster associated with self-reported Caucasian donors. The study was designed to test whether signatures of past pathogen exposure could be identified by cataloging public T cell receptors. The T cell repertoires of 666 subjects were profiled by immunosequencing and related to cytomegalovirus serostatus. Besides the first cohort of 550 to 750 subjects, a separate validation cohort made up of 120 different subjects was used. The study combined high-throughput TCR immunosequencing, statistical association of individual TCRs with disease status, and machine learning to predict cytomegalovirus infection status. A later analysis re-examined previously published TCR beta repertoires from 610 or so donors and added high-resolution HLA genotyping to investigate patterns of TCR occurrence. Rather than drawing on any new phenotypic data, the later analysis identified candidate immune exposures from TCR beta sequences and the way those sequences occurred across donors. An earlier analysis of 500 to 650 of the donors applied high-throughput TCR beta sequencing to assess whether each TCR beta V gene segment acted as functional or pseudogenic. Donor age, sex, ethnicity and CMV serostatus were compiled together with the repertoire data. Genome-wide SNP genotypes for about three fifths of the roughly 670 donors were used in a later genetic analysis, which treated that subset as a discovery cohort. Every repertoire in the discovery cohort had been generated on one and the same sequencing platform. HLA typing included class I and class II loci at four-digit resolution. The number of donors typed differed by locus, with about 629-630 for A, B, C, DRB1 and DQB1, around 560 for DQA1, 600 to 610 for DPA1, and some 470 for DPB1. Roughly five DR-DQ haplotypes were handled as single units for association and clustering because linkage in the cohort was strong. On average, roughly 200,000 unique TCR beta nucleotide sequences were sequenced per donor among some 430 genotyped donors of the cohort, with roughly 18% of those sequences being non-productive.

Libraries were made using the immunoSEQ multiplex PCR assay. A mixture of 60 forward primers for TCR Vbeta segments and 13 reverse primers for TCR Jbeta segments was used in the multiplex PCR. The CDR3 region of rearranged TCR beta genes was amplified from genomic DNA with a multiplex PCR assay. The Illumina HiSeq System was used to sequence the amplified TCR beta libraries as 87-base-pair reads. In the original analysis: A later analysis tallied 70 million to 100 million unique TCR beta chains across the 666 repertoires, and about 12 million of those chains were shared by two or more donors. A nearest-neighbor algorithm error-corrected the raw reads and collapsed the reads into unique sequences, merging closely related sequences to remove PCR and sequencing errors. V, D and J gene segments were assigned by aligning CDR3 sequences to IMGT reference sequences. For a sequence to be retained, a match of at least six nucleotides to both a V gene segment and a J gene segment was required. A rearrangement counted as productive if the CDR3 had no stop codons and remained in frame with V and J, and every other rearrangement counted as non-productive. Following IMGT convention, CDR3 was defined as the stretch from the second conserved V-encoded cysteine to the conserved J-encoded phenylalanine. The earlier analysis of 550 to 650 of the donors excluded any sequence lacking an unambiguous match to a single V gene segment. In an earlier analysis of about 590 of the donors, a V segment was called functional when productive rearrangements were above 56.7%, and segregating when the standard deviation between donors exceeded 5%. A statistical classification framework was built to diagnose cytomegalovirus status from the catalog of TCR beta chain sequences. V and J gene assignment, in a later analysis, came from comparing TCR nucleotide sequences with IMGT/GENE-DB human TR gene sequences. The TCRdist pipeline was used in a later analysis to assign CDR3 sequences and most-parsimonious VDJ recombination scenarios. A later analysis defined each TCR beta chain by its CDR3 amino acid sequence plus V-gene family, and excluded reads lacking a unique V-gene family. To address suspected cross-contamination and a sequencing artifact, a later analysis removed around 600 highly shared, low-generation-probability nucleotide sequences. For each public chain, a later analysis derived a clonal expansion index from normalized ranks of inferred template counts within each repertoire. In a later analysis, generation probabilities were computed using a VDJ recombination model fitted to out-of-frame rearrangements, and the results were checked against IGoR. In a later analysis, TCR-TCR, TCR-HLA and TCR-CMV co-occurrence was scored with hypergeometric tests, and a repertoire-size bias correction was applied to TCR pairs. In a later analysis, false discovery rates were estimated by permuting HLA or CMV assignments 20 times. In a later analysis, co-occurring TCRs were grouped using DBSCAN, and TCRdist sequence similarity was added for clustering within HLA-allele-positive subsets. For co-occurrence clustering, repertoires with fewer than 30,000 or more than 120,000 public chains were excluded, along with four to six repertoires with anomalous nucleotide sharing. Here the immuneACCESS table is served through TCRdb, limited to in-frame sequences with V and J called. Missing clones are a known gap in these copies; in checked studies unresolved V genes cover under half, and the rest lacks a known reason. The DNA gave D and trimming, while V, J and clone size come from that table. The sample table contains fewer than 150,000 clones; only one count was recorded for around 78% of them. 5% to 8% of the sample is taken by the ten largest.

The study at large found these results: A later analysis associated 15,000 to 20,000 TCR beta sequences with specific HLA alleles at a false discovery rate of 0.05. Correlated functional status among segregating V segments might be attributable to linkage disequilibrium, but an unknown experimental factor could not be ruled out. V-gene and J-gene trimming of TCR beta chains was associated with a missense DCLRE1C variant in a later genetic analysis, and the association was replicated in an independent cohort. A later analysis found that most CMV-associated TCR beta chains appeared HLA-restricted, with HLA associations seemingly driven largely by CMV exposure. A few of the identified cytomegalovirus-associated TCR beta chains were confirmed in vitro to be specific for cytomegalovirus antigens. The earlier analysis of some 560 of the donors excluded 15 to 20 rarely observed V segments, including chromosome 9 orphons, because counts were too low. A cluster of highly shared sequence variants was judged likely to represent a technical artifact of the sequencing pipeline. The only immune exposure information available for the cohort was CMV serostatus. The study listed 164 TCR beta chains as associated with cytomegalovirus. Broadly in line with IMGT annotations, most TCR beta V segments showed up in productive rearrangements about 87% or about 30% of the time in an earlier analysis of some 590 of the donors. A later analysis found that HLA-associated TCR beta chains were more clonally expanded and had lower generation probabilities than equally common non-associated chains. In both the original and validation cohorts, the classifier was reported to diagnose cytomegalovirus status with high specificity and sensitivity. Most TCR sequences were observed very rarely across donors, whereas some public TCRs were present in many individuals. In a later analysis, the rate of TCR association differed among HLA loci, with DRB1 alleles having the most associated TCRs and HLA-C alleles having the fewest. Compared with the roughly 600-donor mean, donors in an Asian-associated ancestry cluster had fewer N-insertions in productive TCRs, according to a later genetic analysis. Because HLA typing was missing for some donors at each locus, association tests included only the typed subset. Because the 87-base-pair reads could not distinguish some IMGT-functional V segments, including TRBV6-2 and TRBV6-3, those segments were excluded. In a later analysis, several top co-occurrence clusters were reported to appear linked to parvovirus B19, influenza, CMV and Epstein-Barr virus. The cohort was sequenced for TCR beta chains only, and without alpha or paired-chain data the features that could be detected were limited. The authors suggested that the approach could potentially be extended to other disease states and immunological phenotypes. Sequencing depth was assumed to be roughly uniform across donors in the presence/absence analyses, though that assumption may not hold. A further reported finding was that TCR beta sequences accurately predicted the HLA-A and HLA-B alleles for most subjects in the first cohort. When HLA alleles, especially DR and DQ, strongly co-occurred, TCR associations were difficult to assign to individual alleles.

The cohort consisted of some 670 healthy bone marrow donors. At the time of sampling, every cohort member was nominally healthy, though immune exposures that went unrecorded were likely present. The donor tested CMV seropositive and was one of the 289 seropositive cohort members. Each donor provided a peripheral blood sample, and peripheral blood mononuclear cells were used for TCR beta sequencing. The Qiagen DNeasy Blood Extraction Kit was used to extract genomic DNA from the blood cell samples. The sample was PBMCs. This receptor chain uses TRBV7-9 and TRBJ1-4; TRBD1 lines up with 8 middle nucleotides. This clonotype originated in a middle-aged woman in good health and CMV-seropositive. The DNA is TGTGCCAGCAGCCCACAGGGGGGTGAAAAACTGTTTTTT. Translated, this gives CASSPQGGEKLFF.